The present entry profiles one T cell receptor (beta chain) with its context. The PCR ran on 60 Vbeta and 13 Jbeta primers. Sequencing used immunoSEQ multiplex PCR; TCRdb keeps in-frame clones, though not all of them. The sample has some 140,000 clones; around 82% are singletons. These data are taken from a study of cytomegalovirus exposure and HLA in healthy donors. There are 15 residues in the CDR3. CDR1 and CDR2 (germline): SQVTM, ANQGSEA. The trim removed 2 bases at V and 0 bases at J, leaving 5 bases unmatched. This clonotype was obtained from a woman aged 35 to 49 in good health and CMV-seropositive. The sample was PBMCs. This chain uses TRBV29-1 with TRBJ2-7; 9 bases fit TRBD1. The DNA for the CDR3 is TGCAGCGTTGAATTGGACAGGGGAAGCTCCTACGAGCAGTACTTC. Amino acid sequence: CSVELDRGSSYEQYF.